The clone carrying this TCR beta chain has at least ten counts. The data derive from a study of neurological immune-mediated disorders. The CDR3 runs to 16 residues. Trimming cost V 4 bases and J 6 bases, with 19 bases left between them. The germline V gene has CDR1 SGHRS and CDR2 YFSETQ. PBMCs stored at -80 C, 2 million in total, were the source of the unsorted libraries. MiXCR, run by TCRdb on the 5' RACE reads, gives a single entry per CDR3 protein. The sample consists of around 83,000 distinct CDR3 sequences, less than 15% of them appearing once. The chain couples TRBV5-1 to TRBJ1-4, with TRBD1 as a possible D gene (6 bases). The source of this sequence is a woman in her fifties or sixties in good health. The sequencing input was PBMCs. CDR3 region: CASSRDGGPGDEKLFF. In nucleotides, the CDR3 is TGCGCCAGCAGCCGGGATGGGGGCCCCGGAGATGAAAAACTGTTTTTT.